Here is one TCR beta chain with its context. Clones were sequenced by immunoSEQ multiplex PCR, and TCRdb holds only the in-frame ones, with some missing. Among roughly 76,000 clones listed, more than 85% were seen once. The record originates from a study of technical replicates of blood from a few donors. The TCR originated in a human donor in good health. Some clones in this sample may be carry-over from other donors' samples. Sequenced sample: T cells isolated from PBMCs.

Written as DNA, the CDR3 is TGTGCCAGCAGTTACCGTCAGGGCTCTGAAAAACTGTTTTTT. This translates into CASSYRQGSEKLFF. This sequence joins TRBV6-6 and TRBJ1-4, with a tentative D call TRBD1 (5 bases). CDR3 size: 14 residues. CDR1 is MNHNY and CDR2 is SVGAGI in the germline V gene (reference sequence). Between the trimmed V and J ends, which lost 2 bases and 7 bases, there was a span of 11 bases.